The 20 T cell receptor beta chains presented below share a single source sample, sequenced in a study of breast tumors, draining lymph nodes, adjacent tissues. Breast cancer patients provided tissue from their axillary draining lymph nodes. TCRdb itself ran the multiplex PCR reads through MiXCR, one entry per CDR3 protein. The table includes 150,000 to 200,000 distinct CDR3 sequences, around a third detected once. The sample was axillary lymph node tissue. These receptors all come from a female donor with breast cancer. Some clones in this sample may be carry-over from other donors' samples.

This clonotype was picked up a small number of times. The rearrangement uses TRBV3-1 and TRBJ2-1; TRBD2 is a possible D gene (6 bases). V lost 4 bases and J lost 2, with 9 bases in between. Germline-derived CDR1 and CDR2 are LGHDT and YNNKEL (reference sequence). The CDR3 spans 14 residues. The CDR3, as DNA: TGTGCCAGCAGCCCTTGGGGGGCCTACAATGAGCAGTTCTTC. It encodes CASSPWGAYNEQFF.

The chain joins TRBV11-2 to TRBJ1-4, with D perhaps TRBD1 (5 bases). Germline lookup yields CDR1 SGHAT and CDR2 FQNNGV. CDR3 length equals 14 residues. Trimming stripped 3 bases from V and 10 bases from J, with 15 bases between. The CDR3 loop reads CASSLGGEDGKLFF. The CDR3 nucleotides are TGTGCCAGCAGCTTGGGAGGGGAGGATGGAAAACTGTTTTTT.

This clonotype has ten or more counts. The chain is built from TRBV14 and TRBJ2-1, with TRBD2 identical over 7 bases. The V gene's germline CDR1 is SGHDN and CDR2 FVKESK. The CDR3 is made up of 14 amino acids. Trimming took 3 bases from V and 8 from J; bases not matched to a gene: 7. This CDR3 reads CASSQRGRGDEQFF. The CDR3 DNA reads TGTGCCAGCAGCCAGCGGGGTCGGGGGGATGAGCAGTTCTTC.

The rearrangement links TRBV24-1 to TRBJ2-1; 7 bases line up with TRBD2. The CDR3 has 16 amino acids. The trim removed 10 bases at V and 10 bases at J, leaving 21 bases unmatched. The germline V gene encodes CDR1 KGHDR and CDR2 SFDVKD. CDR3 bases: TGTGCCACAGTGATCCGCGGGGGACCACCTTTTTGCGAGCAGTTCTTC. Protein sequence: CATVIRGGPPFCEQFF.

This chain connects TRBV7-2 to TRBJ2-6; D perhaps matches TRBD1 (6 bases). Per germline, CDR1 SGHTA and CDR2 FQGNSA. The CDR3 is 13 residues long. With 3 bases removed from V and 13 bases from J, the gap between germline ends came to 13 bases. CDR3 sequence reads: CASSFISRGVLTF. CDR3 bases: TGTGCCAGCAGCTTCATTTCAAGGGGGGTCCTGACTTTC.

About this clonotype: A read error may explain this, as a much larger clone is one base away. The genes are TRBV6-6 and TRBJ2-3, with 9 bases matching TRBD2. With V trimmed by 5 bases and J by 2 bases, 8 bases remained unmatched. The CDR3 is 16 residues long. Germline CDR1 is MNHNY and CDR2 is SVGAGI (reference sequence). CDR3 region: CASSHGSGGLTDTQYF. The CDR3 nucleotides read TGTGCCAGCAGTCACGGTAGCGGGGGACTCACAGATACGCAGTATTTT.

This clonotype was detected many times. V and J are TRBV5-8 and TRBJ2-6, with D tentatively TRBD2 (5 bases). The CDR3 length is 15 residues. The germline V and J ends were trimmed by 1 base and 4 bases, with 9 bases remaining between them. Germline CDR1 is SGHTS and CDR2 is YDEGEE. This CDR3 reads CASSLPPGGANVLTF. The CDR3, as DNA: TGTGCCAGCAGCTTGCCCCCGGGGGGGGCCAACGTCCTGACTTTC.

This chain uses TRBV12-3 or TRBV12-4 with TRBJ2-5, with 16 positions matching TRBD2. V shed 5 bases, J shed 5 bases, and the junction held 11 bases outside the gene matches. The CDR3 sequence is 18 residues long. The CDR3 coding sequence is TGTGCCAGCAGTGCGCGGGGACTAGCGGGGGGGAATGGGGAGACCCAGTACTTC. Its protein product is CASSARGLAGGNGETQYF.

This clonotype turned up a few times. The junction departs from the called germline gene at one end, perhaps through a read error. The genes are TRBV5-4 and TRBJ2-7; D not resolved. The CDR3 extends over 11 amino acids. Germline-derived CDR1 and CDR2 are SGHNT and YYREEE (reference sequence). The CDR3 nucleotides read TGTGCCAGCAGCTTGTATTACGAGCGGTACTTC. Residues: CASSLYYERYF.

This clonotype was recorded at least ten times. The chain joins TRBV11-2 to TRBJ2-2, with TRBD1 as a possible D gene (6 bases). Germline values: CDR1 SGHAT, CDR2 FQNNGV. V gave up 7 bases and J gave up 4 bases, with 19 bases separating them. The CDR3 sequence is 16 residues long. The CDR3 bases are TGTGCCAGCAACCAAAAGGGGACACCCCCCACCGGGGAGCTGTTTTTT. Its translation: CASNQKGTPPTGELFF.

By its share, this clonotype is medium-sized. The chain has TRBV5-8 and TRBJ1-6, with D possibly matching TRBD1 (6 bases). Germline lookup yields CDR1 SGHTS and CDR2 YDEGEE. The CDR3 has 12 amino acids. Trimming cost V 2 bases and J 13 bases, with 10 bases left between them. In DNA, the CDR3 is TGTGCCAGCAGCTTCAGGGGAGATCCCCTCCACTTT. As protein: CASSFRGDPLHF.

Only a few counts were recorded for this clonotype. A much larger clonotype is one base distant, so this may be a read error. The chain links TRBV20-1 to TRBJ1-2; no firm D call. The V and J ends lost 0 bases and 4 bases respectively, with 15 bases between them. CDR3 length: 15 residues. CDR1 is DFQATT, CDR2 SNEGSKA, per germline (reference sequence). The CDR3 protein is CSARDRLTTTYGYTF. The CDR3 bases are TGCAGTGCTAGAGATAGGCTGACTACTACCTATGGCTACACCTTC.

Concerning this clonotype: A read error is possible here, since a much larger clone lies one base away. The V call is TRBV18, the J call TRBJ1-4, with a tentative D call TRBD1 (6 bases). The V gene's germline CDR1 is KGHSH and CDR2 LQKENI. The CDR3 runs to 15 residues. The ends were cut back, 8 bases at V and 6 bases at J, with 19 bases in the middle. The CDR3 region is CASPATGTFYEKLFF. CDR3 bases: TGTGCCAGCCCAGCGACCGGGACATTCTATGAAAAACTGTTTTTT.

Turning to this clonotype: This sequence may be a read error, since a much larger clone differs from it by one base. The V call is TRBV20-1, the J call TRBJ2-7; 9 bases align to TRBD1. Germline V CDR1 and CDR2: DFQATT, SNEGSKA (reference sequence). The CDR3 length is 13 residues. The CDR3 protein is CSALRDRDYAQYF. For the CDR3, the DNA is TGCAGTGCCCTACGGGACAGGGACTACGCGCAGTACTTC.

Many counts were recorded for this clonotype. V gene TRBV6-6 combines with J gene TRBJ1-3; tentatively, D is TRBD1 (5 bases). This CDR3 comprises 16 residues. V was trimmed by 4 bases and J by 1 base, leaving 14 bases between them. Germline V gives CDR1 MNHNY, CDR2 SVGAGI (reference sequence). As DNA, the CDR3 is TGTGCCAGCAGTTCCGCCGGGGGAATATCTGGAAACACCATATATTTT. This encodes CASSSAGGISGNTIYF.

The chain links TRBV15 to TRBJ2-1, with 10 bases matching TRBD1. This CDR3 has 15 residues. CDR1 is LNHNV and CDR2 is YYDKDF in the germline V gene (reference sequence). V was pared by 5 bases and J by 8 bases, with 9 bases of the junction left unmatched. The CDR3 loop reads CATSRVGQGSDEQFF. The CDR3 bases are TGTGCCACCAGCCGAGTGGGACAGGGGTCCGATGAGCAGTTCTTC. The variable domain in full, with the rest retrieved from reference TRBV15 and TRBJ2-1, is DAMVIQNPRYQVTQFGKPVTLSCSQTLNHNVMYWYQQKSSQAPKLLFHYYDKDFNNEADTPDNFQSRRPNTSFCFLDIRSPGLGDTAMYLCATSRVGQGSDEQFFGPGTRLTVL.

The J gene is TRBJ1-6, the V gene TRBV7-9, with D hard to call. Looked up from germline, CDR1 is SEHNR and CDR2 is FQNEAQ (reference sequence). This CDR3 has 16 amino acids. Trimming removed 4 bases at V and 13 bases at J, with 23 bases between. For the CDR3, the DNA is TGTGCCAGCAGCTCGAGGGATGGAGGCGCTAATTTCCCCCTCCACTTT. This encodes CASSSRDGGANFPLHF.

The chain is built from TRBV13 and TRBJ1-4; a possible D gene is TRBD1 (6 bases). Deletions cut 5 bases from V and 7 bases from J, with 23 bases between. The CDR3 is 17 amino acids. CDR1 PRHDT and CDR2 FYEKMQ come from the germline V gene (reference sequence). The CDR3 region has the DNA TGTGCCAGCAGCGAAGAGGGGGTTGGGACTACTGTTGAAAAACTGTTTTTT. Residues: CASSEEGVGTTVEKLFF.

This clonotype was seen ten or more times. The V gene is TRBV6-5, the J gene TRBJ1-2; D possibly corresponds to TRBD1 (6 bases). CDR3 length: 13 residues. V was clipped by 6 bases and J by 6 bases, with 14 bases between them. CDR1 and CDR2 from the germline V gene are MNHEY and SVGAGI. CDR3 loop: CASRPQGNNGYTF. CDR3 bases: TGTGCCAGCAGACCCCAGGGGAATAATGGCTACACCTTC.

The sample holds many counts of this clonotype. The chain employs TRBV5-8 and TRBJ2-3; perhaps TRBD1 as D (5 bases). This CDR3 region has 15 residues. The germline V and J ends were trimmed by 3 bases and 4 bases, with 15 bases remaining between them. The germline CDR1 and CDR2 sequences are SGHTS and YDEGEE. The CDR3 sequence is CASSWEGAVSDTQYF. Written as DNA, the CDR3 is TGTGCCAGCAGCTGGGAAGGGGCGGTCTCAGATACGCAGTATTTT.